The present entry profiles one T cell receptor beta chain with its context. The CDR3 is 15 amino acids. CDR1 and CDR2 (germline): LGHDT, YNNKEL (reference sequence). V was shortened by 0 bases and J by 6 bases, with 11 bases between the two germline ends. Data came from immunoSEQ multiplex PCR; TCRdb stores just in-frame clones and leaves some out. The sample carries 250,000 to 300,000 clones, about 80% recorded once. This sample is drawn from a study of control samples from healthy donors and cancer patients. The chain links TRBV3-1 (or the pseudogene TRBV3-2) to TRBJ1-4; D is undetermined. This sequence originates from a woman in her fifties or sixties with lung cancer. Material for sequencing was PBMCs. The CDR3 loop reads CASSQDMAGYEKLFF. In DNA form, the CDR3 reads TGTGCCAGCAGCCAAGATATGGCAGGATATGAAAAACTGTTTTTT.